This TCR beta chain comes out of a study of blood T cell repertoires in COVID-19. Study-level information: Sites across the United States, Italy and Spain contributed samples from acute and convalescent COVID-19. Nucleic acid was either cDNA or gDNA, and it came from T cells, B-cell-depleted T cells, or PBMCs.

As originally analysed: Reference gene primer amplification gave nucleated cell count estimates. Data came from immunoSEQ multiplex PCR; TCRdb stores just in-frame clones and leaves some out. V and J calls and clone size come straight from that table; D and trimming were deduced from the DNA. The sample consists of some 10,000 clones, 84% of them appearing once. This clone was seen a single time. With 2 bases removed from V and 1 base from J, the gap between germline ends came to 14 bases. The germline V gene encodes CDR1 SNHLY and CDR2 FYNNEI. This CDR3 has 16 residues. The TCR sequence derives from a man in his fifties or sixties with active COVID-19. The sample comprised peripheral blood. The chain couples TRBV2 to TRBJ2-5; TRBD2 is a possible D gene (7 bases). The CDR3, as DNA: TGTGCCAGCAGTGAAAGACAGGCTAGCGGCCAAGAGACCCAGTACTTC. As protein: CASSERQASGQETQYF.